This T cell receptor (beta chain) was observed in a study of T cells after yellow fever vaccination. This clonotype was counted many times. What it binds is not known. Study-level findings and limits: Booster samples showed a return of most primary-vaccination clones (under 98% CD4, 88% CD8).

CDR1 and CDR2 from the germline V gene are SGHNT and YYREEE (reference sequence). The CDR3 loop spans 13 amino acids. V was trimmed by 4 bases and J by 10 bases, leaving 16 bases between them. TCRdb independently ran MiXCR on the 5' RACE reads; one entry per CDR3 protein. The profile shows about 260,000 distinct CDR3 sequences, approximately 5.2% of them singletons. The material sequenced was CD4+ T cells sorted from PBMCs, taken on the day of the yellow fever booster vaccination. The receptor was derived from a man between 18 and 29 years old who received the YFV17D yellow fever vaccine. J is TRBJ2-3 and V is TRBV5-4; maybe TRBD1 (7 bases). CDR3 sequence (DNA): TGTGCCAGCAGCCAGGGGGGCAGGGAGGCGCAGTATTTT. Amino acids: CASSQGGREAQYF.